This TCR beta chain was obtained from a study of T cell responses to AZD1222 COVID-19 vaccine. Points from the study as a whole: Epitopes outside B.1.351 and B.1.1.7 mutated regions reportedly drew nearly half of spike TCRs. Clonal diversity may have been underestimated, and the donors were mostly white British, with more females than males. Of the AZD1222 recipients, only 6 or 7 were seropositive at baseline. After two AZD1222 doses, spike-specific TCR breadth and depth rose versus day 0.

The CDR3 is made up of 16 amino acids. Trimming took off 2 bases at V and 7 bases at J, with 19 bases between the two ends. The germline V gene has CDR1 SGHRS and CDR2 YFSETQ. The protocol was immunoSEQ multiplex PCR, while the TCRdb copy is restricted to in-frame clones and leaves out a portion. The sample gives fewer than 120,000 clones, roughly 89% of which show up once; roughly 15% is in the top ten. Worth noting for this clone: Its antigen is not identified.

This clonotype was sampled from an adult who received the AZD1222 COVID-19 vaccine. The sample in question was peripheral blood, obtained 28 days after the second AZD1222 dose. The chain uses TRBV5-1 and TRBJ2-1, with D maybe TRBD2 (6 bases). In DNA form, the CDR3 reads TGCGCCAGCAGCTTAGTTTCCGCGGGATGGGGGAATGAGCAGTTCTTC. This codes for CASSLVSAGWGNEQFF.